The T cell receptor beta chain under discussion was sequenced for a study of cytomegalovirus exposure and HLA in healthy donors. Study details: Roughly 180 million T cells yielded roughly 120 million unique TCR beta sequences in earlier analysis. Study findings and constraints: Cytomegalovirus association was listed for about 170 TCR beta chains. Most TCR sequences were seen very rarely across donors, but some public TCRs occurred in many. A highly shared variant cluster was judged a likely technical artifact.

V was trimmed by 7 bases and J by 4 bases, leaving 16 bases between them. This CDR3 comprises 15 residues. Looked up from germline, CDR1 is LNHDA and CDR2 is SQIVND (reference sequence). Primers included in the PCR were 60 Vbeta and 13 Jbeta primers. Sequencing used immunoSEQ multiplex PCR; TCRdb keeps in-frame clones, though not all of them. The repertoire includes about 190,000 clones, 75% to 85% of them detected once, and under 0.9% sits in the top ten. Only one count was recorded for this clone. Its specificity is unknown. The receptor's source is a woman younger than 30 in good health and CMV-seronegative. Material for sequencing was PBMCs. The chain couples TRBV19 to TRBJ2-2; perhaps TRBD1 as D (5 bases). The CDR3 loop is CASKTQASVTGELFF. Here the CDR3 DNA reads TGTGCCAGTAAAACACAGGCTAGTGTCACCGGGGAGCTGTTTTTT.